In this sample, the clone carrying this T cell receptor (beta chain) turned up many times. This CDR3 spans 12 amino acids. The germline gives CDR1 MDHEN, CDR2 SYDVKM. V was clipped by 11 bases and J by 3 bases, with 11 bases between them. The sample is drawn from a study of T cell repertoires in cytomegalovirus infection. TCRdb independently ran MiXCR on the reads; one entry per CDR3 protein. Counted here are under 250,000 distinct CDR3 sequences, 12% occurring once; the ten biggest clones make up approximately 1.6%. The clonotype comes from a human donor in good health (CMV status not recorded). Some clones in this sample may be carry-over from other donors' samples. The source material was PBMCs. J is TRBJ1-5 and V is TRBV28; D is ambiguous. CDR3 protein: CAAVRFNQPQHF. CDR3 nucleotides: TGTGCCGCGGTCCGGTTCAATCAGCCCCAGCATTTT.